The 7 T cell receptor beta chains below were found in one sample sequenced in a study of T cell responses to AZD1222 COVID-19 vaccine. Profiling relied on immunoSEQ multiplex PCR, and the TCRdb table lists in-frame clones only, not all of them. The sample lists some 250,000 clones, approximately 94% occurring once. Sequencing was performed on peripheral blood, taken 28 days after the second AZD1222 dose. These receptors were taken from an adult who received the AZD1222 COVID-19 vaccine.

The V and J genes are TRBV6-5 and TRBJ2-5; 8 nucleotides align to TRBD2. This CDR3 region has 16 residues. V lost 2 bases to trimming and J lost 5 bases; unmatched junction nucleotides: 10. Germline CDR1 MNHEY, CDR2 SVGAGI. The CDR3 region is CASSYHPGGGRETQYF. For the CDR3, the DNA is TGTGCCAGCAGTTACCACCCCGGGGGGGGGCGGGAGACCCAGTACTTC.

CDR3 region: CASGRLGTGPPNEQYF. In DNA form, the CDR3 reads TGTGCCAGCGGTAGACTTGGGACAGGGCCCCCCAACGAGCAGTACTTC. The chain recombines TRBV2 with TRBJ2-7; 9 bases match TRBD1. Germline V gene lookup returns CDR1 SNHLY and CDR2 FYNNEI. CDR3 length: 16 amino acids. Trimming took 8 bases from V and 5 from J; bases not matched to a gene: 16.

The J gene is TRBJ1-1, the V gene TRBV18; 7 bases fit TRBD1. Germline V gives CDR1 KGHSH, CDR2 LQKENI. CDR3 length: 15 residues. V lost 2 bases to trimming and J lost 3 bases; unmatched junction nucleotides: 6. CDR3 region: CASSPGQAEHTEAFF. CDR3 DNA sequence: TGTGCCAGCTCACCAGGACAGGCCGAACACACTGAAGCTTTCTTT.

This chain joins TRBV7-2 and TRBJ2-1; 13 nucleotides align to TRBD2. The trim removed 3 bases at V and 15 bases at J, leaving 5 bases unmatched. Germline CDR1 reads SGHTA; CDR2 reads FQGNSA. This CDR3 spans 13 amino acids. Written as DNA, the CDR3 is TGTGCCAGCAGCTTGGTTACTAGCGGGAGGGGGTTCTTC. The encoded protein is CASSLVTSGRGFF.

The chain uses TRBV10-3 and TRBJ1-1, with a tentative D call TRBD1 (5 bases). Trimming shortened V by 4 bases and J by 6 bases, and 18 bases separated the two germline ends. Germline V gives CDR1 ENHRY, CDR2 SYGVKD. The CDR3 spans 15 residues. The CDR3 here is CAISGPDTGRAEAFF. The DNA for the CDR3 is TGTGCCATCAGTGGACCGGACACGGGTCGGGCTGAAGCTTTCTTT.

This clone showed up just once. The chain combines TRBV19 with TRBJ1-3; D not resolved. The germline V gene encodes CDR1 LNHDA and CDR2 SQIVND (reference sequence). CDR3 length: 16 residues. Trimming left V 4 bases short and J 0 bases short, with 13 bases between. CDR3 DNA: TGTGCCAGTAGTACAGCGATACACCGCTCTGGAAACACCATATATTTT. It encodes CASSTAIHRSGNTIYF.

This chain links TRBV2 with TRBJ1-4, with TRBD1 identical over 7 bases. V lost 6 bases to trimming and J lost 11 bases; unmatched junction nucleotides: 9. The CDR3 consists of 13 residues. CDR1 SNHLY and CDR2 FYNNEI come from the germline V gene. CDR3 protein: CASSLKPGQKLFF. The DNA of the CDR3 is TGTGCCAGCAGCTTAAAACCGGGACAGAAACTGTTTTTT. The entire variable domain, with the rest obtained from reference TRBV2 and TRBJ1-4, is as follows: EPEVTQTPSHQVTQMGQEVILRCVPISNHLYFYWYRQILGQKVEFLVSFYNNEISEKSEIFDDQFSVERPDGSNFTLKIRSTKLEDSAMYFCASSLKPGQKLFFGSGTQLSVL.